What follows are 14 T cell receptor beta chains derived from one specimen sequenced in a study of PD-1 blockade in mismatch repair-deficient tumors. Profiled with immunoSEQ multiplex PCR; TCRdb holds only in-frame clones, not every one. This sample has about 120,000 clones, with around 83% found just once. The sample in question was peripheral blood, obtained 44 weeks after starting pembrolizumab. The receptors here all came from an adult with mismatch repair-deficient cancer.

DNA of the CDR3: TGTGCCAGTAGTATTGGTCTCGGGAGACGGCGGGGCGAGCAGTACTTC. Protein sequence: CASSIGLGRRRGEQYF. This chain links TRBV19 with TRBJ2-7; D perhaps matches TRBD2 (6 bases). The germline CDR1 and CDR2 sequences are LNHDA and SQIVND (reference sequence). The CDR3 is made up of 16 amino acids. V lost 3 bases to trimming and J lost 6 bases, with 21 bases between them. The complete variable domain, with remaining parts taken from reference TRBV19 and TRBJ2-7, reads DGGITQSPKYLFRKEGQNVTLSCEQNLNHDAMYWYRQDPGQGLRLIYYSQIVNDFQKGDIAEGYSVSREKKESFPLTVTSAQKNPTAFYLCASSIGLGRRRGEQYFGPGTRLTVT.

The J gene is TRBJ2-7, the V gene TRBV6-5, with 9 nucleotides matching TRBD1. This CDR3 contains 16 residues. V dropped 2 bases and J dropped 7; count of bases not matched to a gene: 12. From germline, CDR1 is MNHEY and CDR2 SVGAGI. This chain's CDR3 is CASSYLRDRALREQYF. In DNA, the CDR3 is TGTGCCAGCAGTTACCTGAGGGACAGGGCGCTACGTGAGCAGTACTTC.

V gene TRBV10-3 combines with J gene TRBJ2-3; D is unresolved. Per the germline V gene, CDR1 is ENHRY and CDR2 is SYGVKD. There are 16 residues in the CDR3. Trimming cost V 2 bases and J 6 bases, with 18 bases left between them. The CDR3 reads CAISETFPWVGDTQYF. The CDR3 DNA reads TGTGCCATCAGTGAGACCTTTCCCTGGGTGGGGGATACGCAGTATTTT.

The J gene is TRBJ1-1, the V gene TRBV28; D not resolved. Deletions cut 1 base from V and 2 bases from J, with 8 bases between. CDR1 MDHEN and CDR2 SYDVKM come from the germline V gene. The CDR3 totals 14 residues. This chain's CDR3 is CASSLSERNTEAFF. CDR3 nucleotide sequence: TGTGCCAGCAGTTTATCGGAGCGTAACACTGAAGCTTTCTTT.

This clone was counted ten times or more. The genes are TRBV6-4 and TRBJ2-1, with 9 positions matching TRBD2. This CDR3 spans 16 amino acids. With 3 bases clipped from V and 4 bases from J, the junction kept 7 bases outside the gene matches. Germline CDR1 reads MRHNA; CDR2 reads SNTAGT. This CDR3 reads CASSELAGDGYNEQFF. CDR3 DNA: TGTGCCAGCAGTGAGTTAGCGGGAGACGGATACAATGAGCAGTTCTTC.

V is TRBV5-1 and J is TRBJ2-3, with D perhaps matching TRBD1 or TRBD2 (5 bases each). CDR3 length: 12 residues. Per the germline V gene, CDR1 is SGHRS and CDR2 is YFSETQ. V shed 4 bases and J shed 6 bases, with 9 bases lying between them. The CDR3, as DNA: TGCGCCAGCAGCGTGGGGGAGGATACGCAGTATTTT. This encodes CASSVGEDTQYF.

The chain couples TRBV23-1 to TRBJ2-5, with 7 bases matching TRBD1. TRBV23-1 is an ORF, with its function uncertain. With V trimmed by 2 bases and J by 0 bases, 6 bases remained unmatched. The CDR3 loop spans 16 amino acids. In DNA, the CDR3 is TGCGCCAGCAGTCAACATCGGGACAGTAACCAAGAGACCCAGTACTTC. It yields the protein CASSQHRDSNQETQYF.

The genes are TRBV5-1 and TRBJ2-5; 12 nucleotides align to TRBD1. The V gene end was trimmed by 3 bases and the J gene end by 1 base; junction bases not matched to a gene: 4. The germline V gene encodes CDR1 SGHRS and CDR2 YFSETQ. The CDR3 sequence is 16 residues long. The CDR3 DNA is TGCGCCAGCAGCTCAAGGGACAGGGGGCCCCAAGAGACCCAGTACTTC. It is translated as CASSSRDRGPQETQYF. Full variable domain (remainder filled in from reference TRBV5-1 and TRBJ2-5): KAGVTQTPRYLIKTRGQQVTLSCSPISGHRSVSWYQQTPGQGLQFLFEYFSETQRNKGNFPGRFSGRQFSNSRSEMNVSTLELGDSALYLCASSSRDRGPQETQYFGPGTRLLVL.

As for this clone: The junction and the germline gene differ at one end; a read error may be behind it. In DNA, the CDR3 is TGCGCCAGCACCTCTAGCGGGAACGCCGGGGAGCTGTTTTTT. Translating it yields CASTSSGNAGELFF. The chain carries TRBV4-1 and TRBJ2-2, with TRBD2 matching over 9 bases. This CDR3 is 14 amino acids long. From germline, CDR1 is MGHRA and CDR2 YSYEKL.

The V and J genes are TRBV7-9 and TRBJ2-3; D is unclear. The germline CDR1 and CDR2 sequences are SEHNR and FQNEAQ (reference sequence). Trimming took off 5 bases at V and 5 bases at J, with 26 bases between the two ends. The CDR3 is 18 residues long. The CDR3 DNA is TGTGCCAGCAGCCTAAGGCCCCCTCGATCCCCCCTGCTAGATACGCAGTATTTT. Translation gives CASSLRPPRSPLLDTQYF.

The rearrangement joins TRBV19 to TRBJ1-1; no definite D call. Germline CDR1 reads LNHDA; CDR2 reads SQIVND (reference sequence). This CDR3 region has 11 residues. The ends were cut back, 7 bases at V and 1 base at J, with 4 bases in the middle. The CDR3 region is CASTENTEAFF. Written as DNA, the CDR3 is TGTGCCAGTACAGAGAACACTGAAGCTTTCTTT.

This rearrangement joins TRBV30 to TRBJ1-3; D is possibly TRBD1 (6 bases). The germline V gene encodes CDR1 GTSNPN and CDR2 SVGIG (reference sequence). Trimming cost V 8 bases and J 5 bases, with 13 bases left between them. This CDR3 comprises 12 residues. The CDR3 here is CAVGQGRNTIYF. The DNA of the CDR3 is TGTGCCGTGGGGCAGGGGCGAAACACCATATATTTT.

CDR3 sequence (DNA): TGCAGCGTCGACACAGGGTGGCAGGAGACCCAGTACTTC. This codes for CSVDTGWQETQYF. The rearrangement links TRBV29-1 to TRBJ2-5, with a weak D call TRBD1 (6 bases). V lost 6 bases and J lost 5, with 16 bases in between. The CDR3 sequence is 13 residues long. Germline values: CDR1 SQVTM, CDR2 ANQGSEA.

In nucleotides, the CDR3 is TGTGCCAGCAGCCCAGTCGGGGTGACCTATGGCTACACCTTC. Translating gives CASSPVGVTYGYTF. The chain carries TRBV11-2 and TRBJ1-2, with D hard to call. The CDR3 sequence is 14 residues long. Trimming shortened V by 5 bases and J by 4 bases, and 14 bases separated the two germline ends. CDR1 SGHAT and CDR2 FQNNGV come from the germline V gene.